This paragraph covers one T cell receptor (beta chain) sequence. Its binding antigen is unknown. No per-base quality is available; no much larger clone lies one base away. TCRbeta CDR3 regions were amplified from genomic DNA by means of the immunoSEQ Assay, a bias-controlled multiplex PCR. The authors' analysis ran thus. The number of nucleated cells in each sample was estimated from the amplification of reference gene primers within the assay. Sequence reads were collapsed and filtered to measure the absolute abundance of every unique TCRbeta CDR3 rearrangement. Productive Simpson clonality was computed per sample as the square root of Simpson's diversity index over productive rearrangements. TCRdb took this table from immuneACCESS and kept in-frame rearrangements with V and J called. Such tables lack part of the clones; where checked against another copy, unresolved V genes explain under half of the gap, and the rest is unexplained. V and J calls and clone size are as listed in that table; D and trimming were resolved from the DNA. In this sample the table shows roughly 120,000 clones, 90% of which occur a single time. Approximately 4.6% of the sample goes to the ten largest clones.

These data are taken from a study of blood T cell repertoires in COVID-19 (dated by TCRdb to 2020 to 2022). Broadly, across the study: The collaborator samples originated in the United States, Italy and Spain and spanned the acute and convalescent phases of COVID-19. The prospective study material was composed of cDNA or gDNA derived from T cells, B-cell-depleted T cells, or PBMCs. Subjects who had been exposed to COVID-19, were actively infected with it, or had recovered from it provided the deeply sampled blood TCRbeta repertoires that made up the dataset. A freely available public database, intended as a resource for researchers studying the immune response to SARS-CoV-2, is where the repertoires were released. Samples were obtained from the ongoing ImmuneRACE study (first 160 participants) and from 1,200 or so subjects provided by 6 global collaborators. A de-identified subject ID, COVID-19 status, age in years and sex were almost always included in the sample metadata. HLA class I and class II types, where available, came from metadata supplied by the sample provider rather than from assay-based typing.

What the work shows at the level of the full study, not this receptor alone: How much clinical and demographic metadata was included differed by source and by participant, and the metadata was provided uncurated.

At one collaborating source in Seattle, patients were enrolled during active infection and were followed longitudinally through the course of disease. Whole blood was collected in K2EDTA tubes by collaborating institutions according to the institutions' own protocols. For TCRbeta analysis, collaborators shipped samples as frozen whole blood, isolated PBMCs, or DNA extracted from either of those sample types. The CDR3, cysteine through phenylalanine, is 14 amino acids long. Only the CDR3 region is kept as DNA, spanning 42 bases read in frame from base 1. V is cut by 4 bases and J by 0 bases, and the space between the germline ends is 10 bases. Based on the germline V gene (reference sequence), the CDR1 and CDR2 sequences are MNHEY and SMNVEV.

The material sequenced was peripheral blood. This TCR was sampled from a man between 60 and 75 years old with COVID-19, enrolled during active disease. The V and J segments used are TRBV27 and TRBJ2-7; 6 matching bases give a weak D call of TRBD2. The CDR3 reads CASSYSGYSYEQYF. The DNA reads as follows: TGTGCCAGCAGTTATAGCGGTTACTCCTACGAGCAGTACTTC.